A single sample is the source of the 29 T cell receptor beta chains below, sequenced in a study of PD-L1 blockade in urothelial cancer. The assay was immunoSEQ multiplex PCR, and TCRdb's table has in-frame clones only and misses some. The sample has some 32,000 clones, about 79% seen once. This specimen was PBMCs, taken around atezolizumab (anti-PD-L1) treatment. These receptors came from a man aged 55 to 70 with urothelial cancer.

The chain joins TRBV18 to TRBJ1-2; 9 bases fit TRBD1. CDR3 length: 16 amino acids. Germline CDR1 KGHSH, CDR2 LQKENI. Trimming at V came to 6 bases and at J to 3 bases, leaving 11 bases not matched to a gene. CDR3 in amino acids: CASSPTGTGLDYGYTF. CDR3 DNA: TGTGCCAGCTCCCCCACCGGGACAGGGCTCGACTATGGCTACACCTTC.

CDR3 sequence reads: CASSQPGYQETQYF. As DNA, the CDR3 is TGTGCCAGCAGCCAACCGGGATACCAAGAGACCCAGTACTTC. The gene calls are TRBV14 and TRBJ2-5; maybe TRBD2 (5 bases). Germline values: CDR1 SGHDN, CDR2 FVKESK. The V end lost 2 bases, the J end lost 0 bases, and 7 bases lay between the germline ends. CDR3 length equals 14 residues.

The CDR3 coding sequence is TGTGCTAGTGGGGAAAGCGGGGTCCCCTATGGCTACACCTTC. Its translation is CASGESGVPYGYTF. The chain uses TRBV12-5 and TRBJ1-2; D ambiguous. Trimming removed 6 bases from V and 4 bases from J, with 15 bases in between. The CDR3 contains 14 residues. The germline CDR1 and CDR2 sequences are LGHNT and FRNRAP.

The chain employs TRBV2 and TRBJ1-1; possibly TRBD1 for D (5 bases). Germline V CDR1 and CDR2: SNHLY, FYNNEI. With 6 bases removed from V and 1 base from J, the gap between germline ends came to 21 bases. This CDR3 comprises 17 residues. CDR3 sequence: CASREGFQKPANTEAFF. As DNA, the CDR3 is TGTGCCAGCAGGGAGGGGTTCCAAAAGCCGGCGAACACTGAAGCTTTCTTT.

This chain connects TRBV7-9 to TRBJ2-5, with TRBD1 identical over 9 bases. CDR1 is SEHNR, CDR2 FQNEAQ, per germline (reference sequence). The CDR3 consists of 16 residues. The V gene end was trimmed by 2 bases and the J gene end by 5 bases; junction bases not matched to a gene: 9. Here the CDR3 reads CASSLPGTGTGETQYF. The CDR3 DNA is TGTGCCAGCAGCTTACCCGGGACGGGGACAGGGGAGACCCAGTACTTC.

This clone is a singleton in its sample. Written as DNA, the CDR3 is TGTGCCAGTAGTAAGAGAGTAGCGGGGTCGAACACCGGGGAGCTGTTTTTT. Encoded protein: CASSKRVAGSNTGELFF. The chain employs TRBV19 and TRBJ2-2, with 8 nucleotides matching TRBD2. The CDR3 loop spans 17 amino acids. Germline loops: CDR1 LNHDA, CDR2 SQIVND (reference sequence). Trimming cost V 4 bases and J 0 bases; bases outside gene matches: 7.

The table lists this clone with a count of one. The rearrangement uses TRBV2 and TRBJ2-7; TRBD1 agrees at 7 bases. The junction had 7 bases not matched to a gene; V was cut back by 6 bases and J by 2 bases. The CDR3 runs to 14 residues. CDR1 and CDR2 (germline): SNHLY, FYNNEI. CDR3 in DNA: TGTGCCAGCAGCGCCGGGACAGCAACCTACGAGCAGTACTTC. It codes for CASSAGTATYEQYF.

In its sample, this clone was seen a few times. The chain couples TRBV6-6 to TRBJ2-2; the D gene is possibly TRBD2 (7 bases). CDR1 and CDR2 from the germline V gene are MNHNY and SVGAGI (reference sequence). V lost 10 bases and J lost 6, with 15 bases in between. The CDR3 spans 13 residues. The CDR3, as DNA: TGTGCCACCAACAGGGAGGGGGCCGGGGAGCTGTTTTTT. Translated, it gives CATNREGAGELFF.

V is TRBV15 and J is TRBJ1-2; D gene ambiguous. CDR3 size: 16 residues. Trimming pared 2 bases from V and 4 bases from J, leaving 17 bases between. Germline V gives CDR1 LNHNV, CDR2 YYDKDF (reference sequence). CDR3 in amino acids: CATSRPRSHEGYGYTF. DNA for the CDR3: TGTGCCACCAGCAGACCGCGATCCCACGAGGGCTATGGCTACACCTTC.

This clone has just a few counts. This chain uses TRBV18 with TRBJ1-2; unclear D gene. Germline loops: CDR1 KGHSH, CDR2 LQKENI. This CDR3 has 14 amino acids. V lost 1 base to trimming and J lost 6 bases, with 12 bases between them. This CDR3 is CASSPLIQGDGYTF. The CDR3, as DNA: TGTGCCAGCTCACCACTCATACAAGGAGATGGCTACACCTTC.

This chain connects TRBV7-8 to TRBJ1-1; TRBD1 agrees at 7 bases. CDR1 and CDR2 (germline): SGHVS, FQNEAQ. J lost 1 base, V lost 6 bases, and 5 bases had no gene match. The CDR3 runs to 14 residues. The CDR3 DNA reads as TGTGCCAGCAGTCAGGGACAGAAGAACACTGAAGCTTTCTTT. It is translated as CASSQGQKNTEAFF.

The genes are TRBV5-6 and TRBJ2-1; TRBD1 agrees at 7 bases. J lost 7 bases, V lost 7 bases, and 11 bases had no gene match. Germline loops: CDR1 SGHDT, CDR2 YYEEEE. The CDR3 contains 14 residues. The CDR3 region is CASQKTGISNEQFF. In nucleotides, the CDR3 is TGTGCCAGCCAGAAGACAGGGATCTCGAATGAGCAGTTCTTC.

V and J are TRBV7-9 and TRBJ1-1, with a weak D call TRBD1 (5 bases). Deletions cut 5 bases from V and 1 base from J, with 11 bases between. Germline CDR1 is SEHNR and CDR2 is FQNEAQ (reference sequence). The CDR3 runs 14 residues. The CDR3 DNA follows: TGTGCCAGCAGCCGTACGGGGGAGAACACTGAAGCTTTCTTT. Its protein product is CASSRTGENTEAFF.

This clone was seen a single time. This chain uses TRBV2 with TRBJ1-5; D gene unclear. This CDR3 is built from 14 residues. CDR1 is SNHLY and CDR2 is FYNNEI in the germline V gene. Trimming took 3 bases from V and 1 from J, leaving 7 bases between them. CDR3 sequence (DNA): TGTGCCAGCAGTGAGACTAAGAGCAATCAGCCCCAGCATTTT. Its protein is CASSETKSNQPQHF.

In DNA form, the CDR3 reads TGTGCCAGCAGTTACCTAGGCAGGGGCAATGAGCAGTTCTTC. Translating gives CASSYLGRGNEQFF. The chain combines TRBV6-6 with TRBJ2-1, with D maybe TRBD1 (6 bases). Trimming took off 2 bases at V and 6 bases at J, with 11 bases between the two ends. Germline V gene data show CDR1 as MNHNY and CDR2 as SVGAGI (reference sequence). The CDR3 contains 14 residues.

This chain joins TRBV10-3 and TRBJ2-2, with 10 bases matching TRBD2. Trimming cost V 7 bases and J 6 bases; bases outside gene matches: 5. CDR1 and CDR2 (germline): ENHRY, SYGVKD. The length of the CDR3 is 14 residues. CDR3 region: CAIKPGTSAGELFF. CDR3 nucleotide sequence: TGTGCCATCAAACCCGGGACTAGCGCCGGGGAGCTGTTTTTT.

J is TRBJ1-1 and V is TRBV11-3; D gene unclear. This CDR3 contains 13 residues. Germline V gene lookup returns CDR1 SGHNT and CDR2 YENEEA. The V end lost 5 bases, the J end lost 1 base, and 8 bases lay between the germline ends. The CDR3 here is CASSGSQNTEAFF. The CDR3 DNA reads TGTGCCAGCAGCGGGAGTCAGAACACTGAAGCTTTCTTT.

The chain recombines TRBV9 with TRBJ1-5; a weak D match, TRBD1 (5 bases). CDR1 and CDR2 from the germline V gene are SGDLS and YYNGEE. The CDR3 sequence is 14 residues long. V lost 0 bases to trimming and J lost 9 bases, with 13 bases between them. CDR3 in amino acids: CASSVDGSTGPQHF. In nucleotides, the CDR3 is TGTGCCAGCAGCGTAGACGGGTCCACAGGGCCCCAGCATTTT.

This clone has a single count. The chain is built from TRBV11-2 and TRBJ1-1; tentatively, D is TRBD1 (5 bases). CDR1 is SGHAT, CDR2 FQNNGV, per germline. With 2 bases removed from V and 1 base from J, the gap between germline ends came to 14 bases. The CDR3 covers 16 residues. DNA for the CDR3: TGTGCCAGCAGCTTATTAGCGGGGGGGAGGAACACTGAAGCTTTCTTT. Translation gives CASSLLAGGRNTEAFF.

The chain carries TRBV7-8 and TRBJ2-1; maybe TRBD2 (5 bases). Germline CDR1 SGHVS, CDR2 FQNEAQ. V was shortened by 1 base and J by 2 bases, with 21 bases between the two germline ends. This CDR3 is 19 amino acids long. CDR3 sequence: CASSLDEVAWSGTYNEQFF. The CDR3 coding sequence is TGTGCCAGCAGCTTAGATGAGGTAGCCTGGTCCGGGACCTACAATGAGCAGTTCTTC.

This chain links TRBV15 with TRBJ1-5; D gene ambiguous. Germline V CDR1 and CDR2: LNHNV, YYDKDF (reference sequence). The V end was cut by 3 bases, the J end by 0 bases, with 3 bases between. The CDR3 sequence is 13 residues long. CDR3: CATSSISNQPQHF. For the CDR3, the DNA is TGTGCCACCAGCAGTATTAGCAATCAGCCCCAGCATTTT.

This sequence joins TRBV9 and TRBJ2-2; 7 nucleotides align to TRBD2. The CDR3 runs to 16 residues. V gave up 0 bases and J gave up 1 base; unmatched junction bases: 3. The germline V gene has CDR1 SGDLS and CDR2 YYNGEE. CDR3 in amino acids: CASSVDASGNTGELFF. CDR3 DNA sequence: TGTGCCAGCAGCGTAGATGCTAGCGGGAACACCGGGGAGCTGTTTTTT. Using reference TRBV9 and TRBJ2-2 for the parts outside the CDR3, the full variable domain is DSGVTQTPKHLITATGQRVTLRCSPRSGDLSVYWYQQSLDQGLQFLIQYYNGEERAKGNILERFSAQQFPDLHSELNLSSLELGDSALYFCASSVDASGNTGELFFGEGSRLTVL.

The chain uses TRBV7-9 and TRBJ2-7; D is perhaps TRBD1 (5 bases). The V and J ends lost 5 bases and 6 bases respectively, with 14 bases between them. The CDR3 spans 13 residues. Germline V lookup: CDR1 SEHNR, CDR2 FQNEAQ (reference sequence). In DNA, the CDR3 is TGTGCCAGCAGCCTGGACATTGGTGTCGAGCAGTACTTC. Protein: CASSLDIGVEQYF.

V gene TRBV5-6 combines with J gene TRBJ2-7, with 10 bases identical to TRBD2. CDR3 size: 16 residues. The J segment lost 2 bases and the V segment lost 2 bases, leaving 7 bases of the junction unmatched. Germline V lookup: CDR1 SGHDT, CDR2 YYEEEE. Here the CDR3 reads CASSLRLAGVPYEQYF. CDR3 sequence (DNA): TGTGCCAGCAGCTTAAGACTAGCGGGTGTTCCCTACGAGCAGTACTTC.

This chain uses TRBV19 with TRBJ1-1, with 11 bases identical to TRBD1. The CDR3 is 17 residues long. In germline, CDR1 is LNHDA, CDR2 SQIVND (reference sequence). Trimming cost V 5 bases and J 4 bases; bases outside gene matches: 12. DNA of the CDR3: TGTGCCAGTAGTTCTCAGGACAGGGGGCTTTTGGGCACTGAAGCTTTCTTT. Encoded protein: CASSSQDRGLLGTEAFF.

The genes are TRBV15 and TRBJ2-1, with TRBD2 identical over 8 bases. Trimming took 3 bases from V and 6 from J; bases not matched to a gene: 10. Germline V gene sequence: CDR1 LNHNV, CDR2 YYDKDF (reference sequence). CDR3 size: 16 residues. CDR3 sequence reads: CATSSFGGGIGNEQFF. Here the CDR3 DNA reads TGTGCCACCAGCAGCTTTGGCGGGGGGATTGGCAATGAGCAGTTCTTC.

This chain connects TRBV2 to TRBJ1-6; D not resolved. From germline, CDR1 is SNHLY and CDR2 FYNNEI. Trimming stripped 4 bases from V and 4 bases from J, with 8 bases between. The CDR3 has 14 residues. The CDR3 here is CASSVGSYNSPLHF. The CDR3, as DNA: TGTGCCAGCAGTGTCGGTAGTTATAATTCACCCCTCCACTTT.

This chain links TRBV14 with TRBJ2-3, with D maybe TRBD1 (5 bases). CDR1 is SGHDN, CDR2 FVKESK, per germline. The length of the CDR3 is 16 residues. The V end was cut by 0 bases, the J end by 4 bases, with 14 bases between. CDR3 loop: CASSQDWLKGSDTQYF. CDR3 sequence (DNA): TGTGCCAGCAGCCAAGACTGGTTGAAGGGGTCAGATACGCAGTATTTT. Based on the CDR3 plus reference TRBV14 and TRBJ2-3, the full variable domain is EAGVTQFPSHSVIEKGQTVTLRCDPISGHDNLYWYRRVMGKEIKFLLHFVKESKQDESGMPNNRFLAERTGGTYSTLKVQPAELEDSGVYFCASSQDWLKGSDTQYFGPGTRLTVL.

This chain uses TRBV7-2 with TRBJ1-5, with 10 bases identical to TRBD1. After removal of 7 bases from V and 5 bases from J, the junction contained 5 bases not matched to a gene. Germline V gene sequence: CDR1 SGHTA, CDR2 FQGNSA. CDR3 length: 14 residues. The CDR3 bases are TGTGCCAGCAACCGAGGGACAGGGGATCAGCCCCAGCATTTT. It encodes CASNRGTGDQPQHF.